This entry concerns a single T cell receptor (beta chain). No antigen is known for it. This sample stems from a study of PD-1 blockade in classical Hodgkin lymphoma. General study findings and limits: TCR diversity rose significantly by C4D1 in CD4+ but not CD8+ cells. Similar baseline diversity was found in complete responders and newly diagnosed patients. According to reports, newly diagnosed patients had lower baseline TCR diversity than healthy donors, and relapsed/refractory patients had lower baseline TCR diversity still. Factors driving the repertoire differences, possibly disease activity or prior therapy, remain undefined.

Trimming cost V 5 bases and J 5 bases, with 21 bases left between them. The germline V gene has CDR1 SGHNT and CDR2 YENEEA. This CDR3 has 16 amino acids. Assay: immunoSEQ multiplex PCR; the TCRdb copy retains only in-frame clones and omits some. Of 100,000 to 130,000 clones in the sample, 89% were seen once. Every patient relapsed after autologous stem cell transplantation, and brentuximab vedotin exposure varied. This receptor was taken from a human donor with classical Hodgkin lymphoma. The chain joins TRBV11-3 to TRBJ1-2; D unclear. Sequences were derived from peripheral blood mononuclear cells (PBMCs), sampled before the second cycle of nivolumab. CDR3 loop: CASSPGDLSLWYGYTF. Here the CDR3 DNA reads TGTGCCAGCAGCCCAGGAGACCTATCGCTATGGTATGGCTACACCTTC.